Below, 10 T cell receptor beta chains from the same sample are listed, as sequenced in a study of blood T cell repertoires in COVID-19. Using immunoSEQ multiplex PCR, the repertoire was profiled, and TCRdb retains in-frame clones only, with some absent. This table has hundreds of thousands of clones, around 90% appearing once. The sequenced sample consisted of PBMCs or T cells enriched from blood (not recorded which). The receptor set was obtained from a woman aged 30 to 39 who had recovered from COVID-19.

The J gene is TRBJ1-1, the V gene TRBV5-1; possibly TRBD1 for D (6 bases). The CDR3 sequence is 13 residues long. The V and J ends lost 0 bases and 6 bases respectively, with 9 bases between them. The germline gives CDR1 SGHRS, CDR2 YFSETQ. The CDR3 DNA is TGCGCCAGCAGCTTGGCCGCAGGGGCTGAAGCTTTCTTT. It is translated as CASSLAAGAEAFF.

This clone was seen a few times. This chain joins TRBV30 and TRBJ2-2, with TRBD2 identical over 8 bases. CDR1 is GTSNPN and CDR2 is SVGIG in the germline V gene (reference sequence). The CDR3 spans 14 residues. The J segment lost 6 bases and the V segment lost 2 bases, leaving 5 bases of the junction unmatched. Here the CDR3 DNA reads TGTGCCTGGAGTATTAGCGGGATTGCCGGGGAGCTGTTTTTT. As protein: CAWSISGIAGELFF. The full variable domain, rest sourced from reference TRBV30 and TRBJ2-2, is SQTIHQWPATLVQPVGSPLSLECTVEGTSNPNLYWYRQAAGRGLQLLFYSVGIGQISSEVPQNLSASRPQDRQFILSSKKLLLSDSGFYLCAWSISGIAGELFFGEGSRLTVL.

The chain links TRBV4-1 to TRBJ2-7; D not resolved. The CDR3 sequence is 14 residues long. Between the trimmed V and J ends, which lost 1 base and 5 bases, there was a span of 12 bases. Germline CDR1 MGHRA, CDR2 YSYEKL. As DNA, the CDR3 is TGCGCCAGCAGCCAAGCCTACAGTGTGGACGAGCAGTACTTC. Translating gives CASSQAYSVDEQYF.

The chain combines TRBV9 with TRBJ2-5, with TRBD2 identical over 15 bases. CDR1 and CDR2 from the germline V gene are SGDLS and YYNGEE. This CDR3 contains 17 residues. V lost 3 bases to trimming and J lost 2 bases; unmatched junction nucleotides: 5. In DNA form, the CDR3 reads TGTGCCAGCAGCGGAGGGACTAGCGGGGGGCTACAAGAGACCCAGTACTTC. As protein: CASSGGTSGGLQETQYF.

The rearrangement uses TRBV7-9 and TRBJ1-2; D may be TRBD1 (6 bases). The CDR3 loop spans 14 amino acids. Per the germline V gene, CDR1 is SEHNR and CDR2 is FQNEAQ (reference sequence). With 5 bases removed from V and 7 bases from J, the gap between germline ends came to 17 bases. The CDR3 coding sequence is TGTGCCAGCAGCGTAGAGATACAGGGTGGTGGCTACACCTTC. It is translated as CASSVEIQGGGYTF. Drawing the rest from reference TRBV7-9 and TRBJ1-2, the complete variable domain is DTGVSQNPRHKITKRGQNVTFRCDPISEHNRLYWYRQTLGQGPEFLTYFQNEAQLEKSRLLSDRFSAERPKGSFSTLEIQRTEQGDSAMYLCASSVEIQGGGYTFGSGTRLTVV.

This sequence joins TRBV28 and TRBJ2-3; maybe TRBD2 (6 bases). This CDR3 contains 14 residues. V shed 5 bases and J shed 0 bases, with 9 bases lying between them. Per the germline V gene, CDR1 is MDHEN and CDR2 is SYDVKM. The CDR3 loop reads CASSPGTSTDTQYF. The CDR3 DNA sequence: TGTGCCAGCAGTCCCGGGACTAGCACAGATACGCAGTATTTT.

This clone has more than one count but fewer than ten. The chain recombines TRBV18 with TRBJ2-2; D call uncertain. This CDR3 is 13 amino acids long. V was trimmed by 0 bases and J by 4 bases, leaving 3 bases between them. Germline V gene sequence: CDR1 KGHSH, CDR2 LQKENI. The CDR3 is CASSPPGTGELFF. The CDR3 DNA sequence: TGTGCCAGCTCACCACCCGGCACCGGGGAGCTGTTTTTT.

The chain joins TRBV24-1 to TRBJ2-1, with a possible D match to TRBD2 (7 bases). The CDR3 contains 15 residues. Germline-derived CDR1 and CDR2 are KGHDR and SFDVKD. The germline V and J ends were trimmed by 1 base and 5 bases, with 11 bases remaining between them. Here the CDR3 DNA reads TGTGCCACCAGTGATTTCGGGGGGCCAGACAATGAGCAGTTCTTC. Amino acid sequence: CATSDFGGPDNEQFF.

The CDR3 DNA is TGTGCCAGCAGGGGACTAGCACTCGAGCAGTACTTC. Residues: CASRGLALEQYF. This chain connects TRBV6-5 to TRBJ2-7, with 9 bases aligning to TRBD2. Germline CDR1 and CDR2: MNHEY and SVGAGI. The CDR3 runs to 12 residues. J lost 6 bases, V lost 6 bases, and 3 bases had no gene match.

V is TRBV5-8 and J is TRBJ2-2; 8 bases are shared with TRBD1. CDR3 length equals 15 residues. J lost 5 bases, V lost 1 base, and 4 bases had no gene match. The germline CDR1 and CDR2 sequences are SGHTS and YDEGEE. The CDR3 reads CASSLFTGGTGELFF. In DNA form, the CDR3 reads TGTGCCAGCAGCTTGTTTACAGGGGGAACCGGGGAGCTGTTTTTT. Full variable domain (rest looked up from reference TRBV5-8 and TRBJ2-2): EAGVTQSPTHLIKTRGQQATLRCSPISGHTSVYWYQQALGLGLQFLLWYDEGEERNRGNFPPRFSGRQFPNYSSELNVNALELEDSALYLCASSLFTGGTGELFFGEGSRLTVL.